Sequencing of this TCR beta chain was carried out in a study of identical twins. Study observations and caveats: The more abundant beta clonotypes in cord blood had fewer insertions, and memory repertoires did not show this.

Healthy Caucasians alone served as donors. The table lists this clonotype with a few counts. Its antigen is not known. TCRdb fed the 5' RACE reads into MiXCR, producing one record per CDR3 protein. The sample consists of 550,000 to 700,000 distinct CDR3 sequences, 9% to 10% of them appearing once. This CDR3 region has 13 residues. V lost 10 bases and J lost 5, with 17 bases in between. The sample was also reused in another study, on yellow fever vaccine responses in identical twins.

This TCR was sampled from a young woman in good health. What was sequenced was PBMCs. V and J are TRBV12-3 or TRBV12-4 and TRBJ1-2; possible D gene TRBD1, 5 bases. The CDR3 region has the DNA TGTGCCACCACCGGCGGGGGATCTTATGGCTACACCTTC. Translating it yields CATTGGGSYGYTF.